This T cell receptor beta chain was recorded in a study of technical replicates of blood from several donors. This CDR3 has 11 residues. Trimming pared 11 bases from V and 7 bases from J, leaving 12 bases between. Germline V lookup: CDR1 LNHDA, CDR2 SQIVND (reference sequence). Generated by immunoSEQ multiplex PCR, the TCRdb table keeps only in-frame clones and is missing some. The sample lists about 56,000 clones, roughly 95% occurring once. The V call is TRBV19, the J call TRBJ2-1, with a tentative D call TRBD2 (6 bases). The TCR comes from a human donor in good health. Some clones in this sample may be carry-over from other donors' samples. Sequencing was carried out using PBMCs. CDR3 sequence (DNA): TGTGCCGGAGGGGACTGGAATGAGCAGTTCTTC. It is translated as CAGGDWNEQFF.